This T cell receptor beta chain was captured by sequencing in a study of cytomegalovirus exposure and HLA in healthy donors. Findings and limits, study-wide: In a later analysis, common viral pathogens appeared linked to several of the most significant clusters. Later analysis found that TCR beta chains associated with HLA were more clonally expanded than other, equally common chains.

Concerning this clone: Its specificity is unknown.

60 Vbeta and 13 Jbeta primers were used in PCR. TCRdb keeps only in-frame clones here, not all; method: immunoSEQ multiplex PCR. This sample carries about 200,000 clones, 70% to 80% of them seen once, and the ten largest clones take roughly 1.5%. The CDR3 totals 16 residues. The germline V gene has CDR1 LGHNA and CDR2 YNFKEQ. Losses at the gene ends were 3 bases for V and 3 bases for J; bases not matched to a gene: 4. The clonotype comes from a girl aged 10 to 17 in good health and CMV-seropositive. The material sequenced was PBMCs. The V and J genes are TRBV4-2 and TRBJ2-3; TRBD2 aligns across 12 bases. The CDR3 sequence is CASSHLTSGGTDTQYF. For the CDR3, the DNA is TGTGCCAGCAGCCACCTGACTAGCGGGGGAACAGATACGCAGTATTTT.